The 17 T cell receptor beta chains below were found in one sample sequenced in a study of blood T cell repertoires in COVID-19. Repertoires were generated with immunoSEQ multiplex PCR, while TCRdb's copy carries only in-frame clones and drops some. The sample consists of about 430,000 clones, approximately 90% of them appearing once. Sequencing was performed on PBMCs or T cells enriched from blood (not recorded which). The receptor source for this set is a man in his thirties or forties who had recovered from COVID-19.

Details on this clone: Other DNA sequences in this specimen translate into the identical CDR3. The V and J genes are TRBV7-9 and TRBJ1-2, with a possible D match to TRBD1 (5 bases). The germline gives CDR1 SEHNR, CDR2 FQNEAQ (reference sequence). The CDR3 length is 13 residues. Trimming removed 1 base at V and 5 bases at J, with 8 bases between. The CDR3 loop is CASSLGGLYGYTF. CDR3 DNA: TGTGCCAGCAGCTTAGGGGGCTTATATGGCTACACCTTC.

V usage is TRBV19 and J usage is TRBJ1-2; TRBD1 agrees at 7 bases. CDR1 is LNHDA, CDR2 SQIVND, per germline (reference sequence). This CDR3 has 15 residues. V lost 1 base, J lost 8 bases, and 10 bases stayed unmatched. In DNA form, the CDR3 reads TGTGCCAGTAGTATAGCTGGGCAGGGGGTAGACGGCTACACCTTC. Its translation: CASSIAGQGVDGYTF.

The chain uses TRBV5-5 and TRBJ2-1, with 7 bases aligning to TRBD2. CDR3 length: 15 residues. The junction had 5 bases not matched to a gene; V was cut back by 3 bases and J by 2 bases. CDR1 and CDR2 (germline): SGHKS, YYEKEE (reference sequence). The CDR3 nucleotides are TGTGCCAGCAGCTGGGAGCGGGGTGCCTACAATGAGCAGTTCTTC. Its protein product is CASSWERGAYNEQFF.

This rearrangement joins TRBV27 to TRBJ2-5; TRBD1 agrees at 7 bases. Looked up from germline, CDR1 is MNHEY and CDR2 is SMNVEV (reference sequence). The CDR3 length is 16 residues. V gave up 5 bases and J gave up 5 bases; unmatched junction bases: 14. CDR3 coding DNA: TGTGCCAGCAGTAACGGTGATAGGGGGCTATGGGAGACCCAGTACTTC. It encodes CASSNGDRGLWETQYF.

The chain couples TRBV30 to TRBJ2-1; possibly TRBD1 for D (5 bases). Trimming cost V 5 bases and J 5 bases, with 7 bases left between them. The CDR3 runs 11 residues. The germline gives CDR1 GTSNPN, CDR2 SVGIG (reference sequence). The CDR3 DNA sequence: TGTGCCTGGTCAGGGAACAATGAGCAGTTCTTC. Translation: CAWSGNNEQFF.

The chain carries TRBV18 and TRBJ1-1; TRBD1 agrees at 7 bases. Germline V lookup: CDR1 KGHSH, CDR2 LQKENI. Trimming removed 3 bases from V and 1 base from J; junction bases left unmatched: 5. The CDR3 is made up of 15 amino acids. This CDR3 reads CASSPPGTENTEAFF. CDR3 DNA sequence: TGTGCCAGCTCACCTCCCGGGACAGAGAACACTGAAGCTTTCTTT.

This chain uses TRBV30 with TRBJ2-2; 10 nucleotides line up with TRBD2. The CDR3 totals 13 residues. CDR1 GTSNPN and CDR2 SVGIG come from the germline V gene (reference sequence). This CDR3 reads CVGAGGYTGELFF. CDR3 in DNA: TGTGTTGGAGCGGGAGGGTATACCGGGGAGCTGTTTTTT.

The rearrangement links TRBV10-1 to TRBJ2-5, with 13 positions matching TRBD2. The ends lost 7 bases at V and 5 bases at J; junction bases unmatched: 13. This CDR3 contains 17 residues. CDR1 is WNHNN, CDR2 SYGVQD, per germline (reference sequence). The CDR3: CASKLAGGLWAAETQYF. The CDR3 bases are TGCGCCAGCAAACTAGCGGGAGGGCTATGGGCCGCTGAGACCCAGTACTTC.

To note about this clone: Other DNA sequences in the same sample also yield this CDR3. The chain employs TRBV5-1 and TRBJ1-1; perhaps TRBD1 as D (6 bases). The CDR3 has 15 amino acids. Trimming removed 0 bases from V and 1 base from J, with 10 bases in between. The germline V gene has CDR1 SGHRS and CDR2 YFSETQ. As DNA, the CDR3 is TGCGCCAGCAGCTTGGGACAGGCGGGGAACACTGAAGCTTTCTTT. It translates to CASSLGQAGNTEAFF.

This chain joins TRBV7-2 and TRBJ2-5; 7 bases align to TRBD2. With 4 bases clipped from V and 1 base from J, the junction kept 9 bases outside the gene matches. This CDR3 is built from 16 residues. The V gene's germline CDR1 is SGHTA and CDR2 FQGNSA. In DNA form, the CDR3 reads TGTGCCAGCAGCTATCTTGCGCTAGCGGTCCAAGAGACCCAGTACTTC. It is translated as CASSYLALAVQETQYF.

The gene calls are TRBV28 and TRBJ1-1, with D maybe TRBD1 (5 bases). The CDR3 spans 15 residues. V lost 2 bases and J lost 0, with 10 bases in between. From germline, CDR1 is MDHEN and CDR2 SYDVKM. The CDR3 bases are TGTGCCAGCAGTTTAGGGGCAGTGATGAACACTGAAGCTTTCTTT. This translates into CASSLGAVMNTEAFF.

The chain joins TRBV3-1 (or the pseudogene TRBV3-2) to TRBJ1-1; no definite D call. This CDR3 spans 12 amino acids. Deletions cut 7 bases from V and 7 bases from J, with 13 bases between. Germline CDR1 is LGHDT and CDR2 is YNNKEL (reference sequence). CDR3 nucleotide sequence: TGTGCCAGCACCCTCGATGGAGTTGAAGCTTTCTTT. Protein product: CASTLDGVEAFF.

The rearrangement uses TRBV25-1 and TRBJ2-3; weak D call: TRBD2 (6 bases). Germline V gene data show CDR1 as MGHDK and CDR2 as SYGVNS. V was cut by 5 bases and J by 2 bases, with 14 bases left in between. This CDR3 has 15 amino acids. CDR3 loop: CASSTGDWYTDTQYF. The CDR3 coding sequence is TGTGCCAGCAGTACGGGGGACTGGTACACAGATACGCAGTATTTT.

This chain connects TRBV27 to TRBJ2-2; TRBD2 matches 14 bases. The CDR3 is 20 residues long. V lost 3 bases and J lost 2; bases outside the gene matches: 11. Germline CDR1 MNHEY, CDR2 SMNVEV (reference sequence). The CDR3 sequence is CASSFFQGTSGSRNTGELFF. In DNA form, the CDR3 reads TGTGCCAGCAGTTTTTTTCAGGGGACTAGCGGGAGTAGAAACACCGGGGAGCTGTTTTTT.

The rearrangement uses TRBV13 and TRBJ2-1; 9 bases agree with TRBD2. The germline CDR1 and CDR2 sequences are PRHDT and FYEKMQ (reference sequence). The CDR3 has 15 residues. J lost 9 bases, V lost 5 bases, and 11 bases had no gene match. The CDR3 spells CASSQRREGRGEQFF. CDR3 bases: TGTGCCAGCAGCCAGCGGCGGGAGGGCCGCGGTGAGCAGTTCTTC.

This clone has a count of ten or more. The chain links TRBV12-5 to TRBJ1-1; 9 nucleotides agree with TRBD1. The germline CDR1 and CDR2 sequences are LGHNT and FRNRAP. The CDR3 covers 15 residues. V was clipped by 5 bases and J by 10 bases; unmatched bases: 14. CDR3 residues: CASGPTQIQGATAFF. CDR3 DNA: TGTGCTAGTGGTCCGACTCAGATACAGGGGGCTACAGCTTTCTTT.

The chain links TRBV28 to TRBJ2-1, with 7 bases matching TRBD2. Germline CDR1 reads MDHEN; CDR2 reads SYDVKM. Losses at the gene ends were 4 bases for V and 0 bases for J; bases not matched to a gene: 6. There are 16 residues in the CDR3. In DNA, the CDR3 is TGTGCCAGCAGTTGGCTAGCGGTTCTCTCCTACAATGAGCAGTTCTTC. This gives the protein CASSWLAVLSYNEQFF.